This T cell receptor beta chain stems from a study of cytomegalovirus exposure and HLA in healthy donors. Overall study findings and caveats: Accurate predictions that matched the HLA-A and HLA-B alleles of most subjects were reportedly made from TCR beta sequences. The later analysis indicated that the majority of CMV-associated TCR beta chains appeared HLA-restricted.

Primers: 60 Vbeta forward and 13 Jbeta reverse. Original processing methods: Later work found 80 million or so unique TCR beta chains, with some 11 million shared. TCRdb's copy holds only in-frame clones and misses some; the assay was immunoSEQ multiplex PCR. That table gives V, J and clone size, and the DNA gave D and trimming. The sample contains about 130,000 clones, around 68% of which appear only once. Points on this clone: Antigen specificity is unknown.

Sequencing was done on a sample of PBMCs. The TCR was taken from a man between 40 and 49 years old in good health and CMV-seropositive.

For the CDR3, the DNA is TGTGCCAGCAGCCTACTGACAGCAGCTGGAAACACCATATATTTT. It translates to CASSLLTAAGNTIYF. The chain uses TRBV5-5 and TRBJ1-3; D perhaps matches TRBD1 (5 bases). CDR3 length: 15 amino acids. Deletions cut 4 bases from V and 2 bases from J, with 13 bases between. Germline assignment: CDR1 SGHKS and CDR2 YYEKEE (reference sequence).